The following is a TCR beta chain sequence with its context. The V end was cut by 5 bases, the J end by 7 bases, with 5 bases between. The CDR3 consists of 11 residues. The sample comes from a study of blood T cell repertoires in COVID-19. Study in general: Acute and convalescent COVID-19 samples came from the United States, Italy and Spain. PBMCs, B-cell-depleted T cells, or T cells provided the cDNA or gDNA that made up the material.

Methods used by the authors: Reference gene primer amplification yielded estimated nucleated cell counts. The method was immunoSEQ multiplex PCR; TCRdb's version includes in-frame clones alone and lacks a portion of them. That table gives V, J and clone size, and the DNA gave D and trimming. The table lists a few hundred thousand clones, 70% to 90% of them singletons. This chain connects TRBV12-3 or TRBV12-4 to TRBJ2-2; unclear D gene. This clonotype was sampled from a human donor in a cohort sampled during active COVID-19. Sequenced material: peripheral blood. The CDR3 loop is CASSRVGELFF. In DNA form, the CDR3 reads TGTGCCAGCAGTCGGGTCGGGGAGCTGTTTTTT.